This T cell receptor beta chain stems from a study of metastatic and nonmetastatic thyroid tumors (dated by TCRdb to 2018 to 2021). About the full investigation: Repertoires from peripheral blood and from tumor or nodule tissue samples of malignant and benign thyroid patients were compared. Paper-wide results and their limitations: In both blood and tumor samples, TCR beta diversity was reported to be significantly higher in malignant tumors than in benign nodules.

Turning to this clone: No cognate antigen has been identified for it. Its ends do not fully match the called genes, so a read error is possible.

The germline V gene provides CDR1 KGHSH and CDR2 LQKENI. The CDR3, cysteine through phenylalanine, is 17 amino acids long. This entry keeps only the CDR3 DNA: 51 bases, framed from base 1. No patient had received any treatment before thyroid surgery. Patient clinical samples collected from about 2012 to 2019 were retrospectively analysed using T-cell receptor beta sequencing. Libraries were constructed by PCR. The sequencing machine was an Illumina HiSeq 4000. The TCR beta-chain CDR3 region of each patient was profiled by high-throughput sequencing. The authors' analysis ran thus. The researchers built a classifier to tell apart papillary thyroid cancer patients with distant metastasis, based on CDR3 differences among clinicopathological groups. The Shannon index was used to measure repertoire diversity, and the Morisita-Horn index was used to measure how similar tumor and blood repertoires were. The public reads were reprocessed in TCRdb via fastp at Q25 and MiXCR, keeping in-frame beta chains. The V and J calls and clone size come from TCRdb's table, not from the authors' own analysis. Recorded for this sample are about 30,000 clones; 20% to 25% of them occurred a single time. Over 8.5% of the sample rests with the top ten.

The receptor was isolated from a female donor with papillary thyroid cancer or a benign thyroid nodule (not recorded which). Some clones in this sample may be carry-over from other donors' samples. The source material was blood. The rearranged chain carries TRBV18 and TRBJ1-6, with 7 bases in between that match TRBD1. The encoded CDR3 is CTSSPQGGLSYNLPLHF. The bases read TGTACCAGCTCACCGCAGGGGGGTCTCTCCTATAATTTACCCCTCCACTTT. The reference TRBV18 and TRBJ1-6 proteins fill in what lies around the CDR3, so the full variable domain reads NAGVMQNPRHLVRRRGQEARLRCSPMKGHSHVYWYRQLPEEGLKFMVYLQKENIIDESGMPKERFSAEFPKEGPSILRIQQVVRGDSAAYFCTSSPQGGLSYNLPLHFGNGTRLTVT.